This TCR beta chain was documented in a study of cytomegalovirus exposure and HLA in healthy donors. General study findings and limits: Later, an analysis found that common viral pathogens appeared to be linked with several of the most significant clusters. The authors assumed roughly uniform sequencing depth across donors for presence/absence analyses.

For this clone: The antigen remains unidentified.

The PCR ran on 60 Vbeta and 13 Jbeta primers. The assay was immunoSEQ multiplex PCR, and TCRdb's table has in-frame clones only and misses some. The data show some 130,000 clones, 70% to 85% seen once. This sequence originates from a man between 40 and 49 years old in good health and CMV-seropositive. The sequenced material came from PBMCs.

CDR3 sequence (DNA): TGTGCCTGGAGTGTAAAAGCGGGTACGCAGTATTTT. As protein: CAWSVKAGTQYF. The V gene is TRBV30, the J gene TRBJ2-3, with D perhaps TRBD2 (6 bases). Trimming shortened V by 0 bases and J by 8 bases, and 9 bases separated the two germline ends. Germline lookup yields CDR1 GTSNPN and CDR2 SVGIG (reference sequence). This CDR3 is built from 12 residues.